These 2 T cell receptor beta chains share one sample of origin, sequenced in a study of T cells in narcolepsy. Method: immunoSEQ multiplex PCR; TCRdb's copy keeps in-frame clones and lacks some. Of about 20,000 clones in the sample, 80% to 85% are singletons; the top ten hold about 4%. The sequenced sample was memory (CD45RA-) CD4+ T cells from blood. The receptors were gathered from a human donor in good health.

The chain combines TRBV11-3 with TRBJ1-1; weak D call: TRBD1 (5 bases). V gave up 7 bases and J gave up 3 bases, with 9 bases separating them. Germline V CDR1 and CDR2: SGHNT, YENEEA. CDR3 length: 12 residues. The CDR3 reads CASKTADTEAFF. DNA of the CDR3: TGTGCCAGCAAGACAGCTGACACTGAAGCTTTCTTT.

The chain employs TRBV27 and TRBJ1-2; TRBD1 is a possible D gene (5 bases). With 3 bases removed from V and 4 bases from J, the gap between germline ends came to 12 bases. The germline V gene has CDR1 MNHEY and CDR2 SMNVEV (reference sequence). The CDR3 loop spans 14 amino acids. CDR3 region: CASSLSRERYGYTF. CDR3 DNA sequence: TGTGCCAGCAGTTTGTCCAGGGAGCGCTATGGCTACACCTTC.